The 8 T cell receptor beta chains below come from one sample, sequenced in a study of blood T cell repertoires in COVID-19. The table came from immunoSEQ multiplex PCR; TCRdb's copy has only in-frame clones and leaves some out. The sample has fewer than 250,000 clones; about nine tenths are singletons. Sequenced: peripheral blood. Receptors were obtained from a man aged 40-55 years with acute or convalescent COVID-19.

This clone occurred once. The chain couples TRBV2 to TRBJ2-1, with 8 bases identical to TRBD2. Germline V CDR1 and CDR2: SNHLY, FYNNEI. The CDR3 consists of 13 residues. Germline trimming cut 8 bases from V and 4 bases from J; bases unmatched to any gene: 4. CDR3 protein: CASGLALYNEQFF. For the CDR3, the DNA is TGTGCCAGCGGACTAGCCTTATACAATGAGCAGTTCTTC.

The V gene is TRBV28, the J gene TRBJ1-2; D remains ambiguous. V was clipped by 5 bases and J by 5 bases, with 12 bases between them. This CDR3 comprises 13 residues. From germline, CDR1 is MDHEN and CDR2 SYDVKM. CDR3: CASSTSERYGYTF. CDR3 DNA sequence: TGTGCCAGCAGTACCTCTGAGAGGTATGGCTACACCTTC.

This chain joins TRBV6-4 and TRBJ1-1; D is ambiguous. Germline V gene data show CDR1 as MRHNA and CDR2 as SNTAGT. V lost 4 bases and J 2 bases, leaving 8 bases between the germline ends. The CDR3 spans 13 residues. The CDR3: CASSVRGNTEAFF. The CDR3 DNA reads TGTGCCAGCAGTGTACGGGGAAACACTGAAGCTTTCTTT.

The genes are TRBV5-6 and TRBJ1-1, with 7 bases lining up with TRBD1. Germline CDR1 reads SGHDT; CDR2 reads YYEEEE. The V segment lost 4 bases and the J segment 0 bases; nucleotides outside the gene matches: 12. The CDR3 totals 17 residues. The CDR3, as DNA: TGTGCCAGCAGCCTCACCGGGACAGACTACATGAACACTGAAGCTTTCTTT. This sequence encodes CASSLTGTDYMNTEAFF.

This clone was detected a few times. The chain uses TRBV2 and TRBJ1-2, with D possibly being TRBD1 (6 bases). V dropped 3 bases and J dropped 5 bases, with 10 bases sitting between them. The CDR3 has 13 amino acids. Germline CDR1 SNHLY, CDR2 FYNNEI. The CDR3 region is CASSDRRGYGYTF. CDR3 bases: TGTGCCAGCAGTGACCGCAGGGGTTATGGCTACACCTTC.

This chain connects TRBV7-9 to TRBJ2-4; TRBD1 matches 9 bases. V shed 1 base and J 2 bases; nucleotides not matched to a gene: 3. Germline CDR1 reads SEHNR; CDR2 reads FQNEAQ (reference sequence). The CDR3 totals 16 residues. CDR3: CASSLEQGATKNIQYF. The CDR3, as DNA: TGTGCCAGCAGCTTAGAACAGGGGGCAACCAAAAACATTCAGTACTTC.

This CDR3 is CSVEDNGPTSPSYNEQFF. As DNA, the CDR3 is TGCAGCGTTGAAGATAATGGCCCAACTAGTCCCTCCTACAATGAGCAGTTCTTC. The chain employs TRBV29-1 and TRBJ2-1, with a weak D call TRBD2 (5 bases). CDR3 size: 18 residues. Germline V lookup: CDR1 SQVTM, CDR2 ANQGSEA. Trimming cost V 0 bases and J 0 bases, with 18 bases left between them.

This rearrangement joins TRBV5-1 to TRBJ2-2; 7 nucleotides line up with TRBD2. There are 15 residues in the CDR3. V trimming: 7 bases; J trimming: 1 base; junction bases outside the gene matches: 7. From germline, CDR1 is SGHRS and CDR2 YFSETQ. CDR3 DNA: TGCGCCAGCGCCTCCGGACTAGAGAACACCGGGGAGCTGTTTTTT. It yields the protein CASASGLENTGELFF.